Listed here are 14 T cell receptor beta chains from one sample, sequenced in a study of OX40 agonist ivuxolimab in advanced cancers. Method: immunoSEQ multiplex PCR; TCRdb's copy keeps in-frame clones and lacks some. The sample holds tens of thousands of clones, 65% to 85% seen once. Sequences were derived from CD4+ or CD8+ T cells sorted from blood, sampled in a trial of the OX40 agonist ivuxolimab. These receptors all stem from an adult with an advanced solid tumor such as melanoma, head and neck, liver or kidney cancer.

The chain has TRBV14 and TRBJ2-7; D perhaps matches TRBD1 (5 bases). The germline V gene has CDR1 SGHDN and CDR2 FVKESK. This CDR3 is built from 13 residues. The ends were cut back, 4 bases at V and 2 bases at J, with 9 bases in the middle. The CDR3 DNA reads TGTGCCAGCAGCCCTAGGACAACCTACGAGCAGTACTTC. Translation: CASSPRTTYEQYF.

The V call is TRBV12-5, the J call TRBJ2-5; D is perhaps TRBD2 (7 bases). The J call may be wrong; the DNA end is better matched by TRBJ2-7. Germline loops: CDR1 LGHNT, CDR2 FRNRAP. This CDR3 is built from 15 residues. The chain's CDR3 is CASALGALAVHEQYF. CDR3 bases: TGTGCTAGTGCCTTGGGGGCTCTAGCGGTCCACGAGCAGTACTTC.

This clone came up once. The J gene is TRBJ1-1, the V gene TRBV7-8, with D possibly matching TRBD1 (5 bases). The CDR3 consists of 13 residues. Deletions cut 1 base from V and 6 bases from J, with 9 bases between. Germline CDR1 SGHVS, CDR2 FQNEAQ. The CDR3 reads CASSLGGPSEAFF. As DNA, the CDR3 is TGTGCCAGCAGCTTAGGGGGACCTTCTGAAGCTTTCTTT. Supplemented by reference TRBV7-8 and TRBJ1-1, the full variable domain reads GAGVSQSPRYKVAKRGQDVALRCDPISGHVSLFWYQQALGQGPEFLTYFQNEAQLDKSGLPSDRFFAERPEGSVSTLKIQRTQQEDSAVYLCASSLGGPSEAFFGQGTRLTVV.

This clone appeared a few times. J is TRBJ2-1 and V is TRBV25-1, with D perhaps matching TRBD2 (6 bases). From germline, CDR1 is MGHDK and CDR2 SYGVNS. The CDR3 runs to 12 residues. Trimming left V 8 bases short and J 9 bases short, with 14 bases between. CDR3 residues: CASGLEGGEQFF. CDR3 DNA sequence: TGTGCCAGCGGTTTGGAGGGCGGTGAGCAGTTCTTC. Full variable domain (missing parts from reference TRBV25-1 and TRBJ2-1): EADIYQTPRYLVIGTGKKITLECSQTMGHDKMYWYQQDPGMELHLIHYSYGVNSTEKGDLSSESTVSRIRTEHFPLTLESARPSHTSQYLCASGLEGGEQFFGPGTRLTVL.

The chain combines TRBV4-2 with TRBJ2-2; 10 nucleotides match TRBD2. This CDR3 spans 16 amino acids. V trimming: 0 bases; J trimming: 8 bases; junction bases outside the gene matches: 6. Germline-derived CDR1 and CDR2 are LGHNA and YNFKEQ. DNA for the CDR3: TGTGCCAGCAGCCAAGACCCCGCTAGCGGGGGTGGGGAGCTGTTTTTT. Translated, it gives CASSQDPASGGGELFF.

In this sample, this clone turned up once. The V call is TRBV6-1, the J call TRBJ2-5; a possible D gene is TRBD2 (6 bases). The CDR3 sequence is 16 residues long. From germline, CDR1 is MNHNS and CDR2 SASEGT. The germline V and J ends were trimmed by 1 base and 2 bases, with 14 bases remaining between them. The CDR3: CASSEVRRGLQETQYF. CDR3 in DNA: TGTGCCAGCAGTGAAGTCCGGCGGGGTCTTCAAGAGACCCAGTACTTC.

The chain has TRBV14 and TRBJ2-7, with a tentative D call TRBD2 (6 bases). Per the germline V gene, CDR1 is SGHDN and CDR2 is FVKESK. This CDR3 is 14 amino acids long. V shed 4 bases and J shed 5 bases, with 15 bases lying between them. The CDR3 here is CASSPTGVIHEQYF. CDR3 coding DNA: TGTGCCAGCAGCCCGACGGGAGTAATCCACGAGCAGTACTTC.

V usage is TRBV5-1 and J usage is TRBJ2-5, with a possible D match to TRBD2 (5 bases). Per germline, CDR1 SGHRS and CDR2 YFSETQ. V gave up 7 bases and J gave up 5 bases, with 21 bases separating them. This CDR3 spans 15 amino acids. In DNA, the CDR3 is TGCGCCAGCTGTCGGGGTGGTGGGATCTTCGAGACCCAGTACTTC. Translated: CASCRGGGIFETQYF.

The chain has TRBV5-4 and TRBJ1-1; D gene unclear. V was cut by 0 bases and J by 1 base, with 4 bases left in between. The CDR3 is 13 amino acids. Per germline, CDR1 SGHNT and CDR2 YYREEE (reference sequence). The DNA for the CDR3 is TGTGCCAGCAGCTTGGGGTGGAACACTGAAGCTTTCTTT. Protein product: CASSLGWNTEAFF.

The rearrangement joins TRBV5-4 to TRBJ2-3; D is possibly TRBD1 or TRBD2 (5 bases each). This CDR3 contains 17 residues. Germline V gene data show CDR1 as SGHNT and CDR2 as YYREEE (reference sequence). The ends were cut back, 0 bases at V and 4 bases at J, with 18 bases in the middle. The CDR3 spells CASSLGDSGLAADTQYF. CDR3 in DNA: TGTGCCAGCAGCTTGGGAGACTCGGGGCTAGCAGCAGATACGCAGTATTTT.

The chain couples TRBV28 to TRBJ1-4; tentative D call: TRBD1 (5 bases). The germline CDR1 and CDR2 sequences are MDHEN and SYDVKM. V lost 6 bases to trimming and J lost 7 bases, with 15 bases between them. CDR3 length: 14 residues. In DNA form, the CDR3 reads TGTGCCAGCAGCCCACGGGGGGGTAGTGAAAAACTGTTTTTT. This translates into CASSPRGGSEKLFF.

V is TRBV28 and J is TRBJ2-5; TRBD1 matches at 11 bases. Germline-derived CDR1 and CDR2 are MDHEN and SYDVKM. The CDR3 contains 16 residues. With 3 bases clipped from V and 1 base from J, the junction kept 4 bases outside the gene matches. In DNA, the CDR3 is TGTGCCAGCAGTTTTACCGGGACAGGGGGCCAAGAGACCCAGTACTTC. Its protein product is CASSFTGTGGQETQYF.

This clone turned up a few times. The chain couples TRBV19 to TRBJ1-3, with D unresolved. CDR3 length: 15 residues. Per the germline V gene, CDR1 is LNHDA and CDR2 is SQIVND (reference sequence). Trimming took 5 bases from V and 0 from J, leaving 11 bases between them. The CDR3 coding sequence is TGTGCCAGTAGTTACTTCATAAACTCTGGAAACACCATATATTTT. Translated: CASSYFINSGNTIYF.

The chain has TRBV11-2 and TRBJ2-1; the match to TRBD2 covers 8 bases. Germline V gene data show CDR1 as SGHAT and CDR2 as FQNNGV. J gave up 6 bases and V 3 bases, and 10 bases lay outside the gene matches. CDR3 size: 16 residues. The CDR3 region has the DNA TGTGCCAGCAGCTTCACGGGGGGGGACACCTTCAATGAGCAGTTCTTC. This sequence encodes CASSFTGGDTFNEQFF.